The clone carrying this T cell receptor beta chain was detected a few times. The germline V and J ends were trimmed by 0 bases and 7 bases, with 16 bases remaining between them. Germline-derived CDR1 and CDR2 are MGHRA and YSYEKL. The CDR3 has 16 amino acids. The source material, RNA transcripts, was used to amplify TCR beta CDR3 regions. Carried out on the TCR CDR3, a first-round RT-PCR used the HTBI primer set. MiXCR, applied by TCRdb to the multiplex PCR reads, yields one record per CDR3 protein. The table has fewer than 350,000 distinct CDR3 sequences, 15% to 20% seen once; the top ten hold roughly 49%. Over 18 months, lack of ophthalmopathy progression marked Graves' hyperthyroidism as stable. The hyperthyroidism was newly diagnosed and had lasted under 2 months; the patients were aged 18 to 65. Diagnoses rested on clinical symptoms, serum thyroxine and TRAb, thyroid ultrasound and orbital computed tomography. 9 to 10 ml fresh peripheral blood yielded the PBMCs.

The data derive from a study of T cells in Graves' hyperthyroidism and ophthalmopathy. Material for sequencing was blood. The sequence came from a woman in her forties or fifties with Graves' hyperthyroidism. The V and J genes are TRBV4-1 and TRBJ1-5; no definite D call. CDR3 DNA sequence: TGCGCCAGCAGCCAAGAGGGAGGCCGGGGTCCCCAGCCCCAGCATTTT. It codes for CASSQEGGRGPQPQHF.